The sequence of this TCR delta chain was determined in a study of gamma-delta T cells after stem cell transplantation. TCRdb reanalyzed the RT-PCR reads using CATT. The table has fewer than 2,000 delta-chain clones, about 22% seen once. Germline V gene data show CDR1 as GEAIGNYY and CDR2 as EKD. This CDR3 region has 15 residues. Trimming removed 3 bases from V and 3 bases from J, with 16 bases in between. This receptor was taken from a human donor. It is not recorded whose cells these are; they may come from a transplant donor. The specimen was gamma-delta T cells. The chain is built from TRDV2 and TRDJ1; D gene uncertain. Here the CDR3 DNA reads TGTGCCTGTGACGCCATTTCGCGGAGGGCCGATAAACTCATCTTT. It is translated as CACDAISRRADKLIF.